A selection of T cell receptor beta chains follows, all from one sample in a study of T-cell reconstitution after alpha-beta-depleted transplantation in children. Using its own MiXCR run on the PCR reads, TCRdb lists one record per CDR3 protein. The data hold 230,000 or so distinct CDR3 sequences, with around 8.9% observed a single time. The sequencing used PBMCs from the stem cell graft donor, collected from the stem cell graft. These receptors all stem from a human donor who donated a stem cell graft to a child with SCID. Each CDR3 is given with its conserved first and last residue. The D gene is left open where the match is weak. Where a row states a size, it is once, few, many or the class of an expanded clone; other rows omit it.

clone size	V gene	D gene	J gene	CDR3 DNA	CDR3 protein
many	TRBV3-1	TRBD1	TRBJ2-7	TGTGCCAGCAGCCCAACCGGGACAGGTTTTAACGAGCAGTACTTC	CASSPTGTGFNEQYF
many	TRBV27	-	TRBJ1-1	TGTGCCAGCAGCCTGTCAGGGAGGGAAGCTTTCTTT	CASSLSGREAFF
many	TRBV24-1	-	TRBJ1-2	TGTGCCACCAGTGATACCCGATATGGCTACACCTTC	CATSDTRYGYTF
many	TRBV29-1	-	TRBJ1-1	TGCAGCGTTCCCTCCGGAGTGGGGCCTCTCTTT	CSVPSGVGPLF
-	TRBV6-5	TRBD2	TRBJ2-2	TGTGCCAGCAGTTACTCAGCGGGGAGGGCGACCGGGGAGCTGTTTTTT	CASSYSAGRATGELFF
many	TRBV20-1	TRBD2	TRBJ2-1	TGCAGTGCTCAGCGGGGCCTCTCCTACAATGAGCAGTTCTTC	CSAQRGLSYNEQFF
many	TRBV20-1	TRBD1	TRBJ2-3	TGCAGTGCTACCTGGGACAGGGGGATTAGAGATACGCAGTATTTT	CSATWDRGIRDTQYF
many	TRBV9	-	TRBJ1-3	TGTGCCAGCAGCGGGCCCTCTGGAAACACCATATATTTT	CASSGPSGNTIYF
many	TRBV7-9	-	TRBJ1-1	TGTGCCAGCAGCTTTTCTGTCGGGGGGTCCACTGAAGCTTTCTTT	CASSFSVGGSTEAFF
-	TRBV10-3	TRBD1	TRBJ2-1	TGTGCCATCAGTCCCGCGATAGGACAGGAGGATTACAATGAGCAGTTCTTC	CAISPAIGQEDYNEQFF
many	TRBV27	-	TRBJ1-5	TGTGCCAGCACAGAAGGAAACGGCAATCAGCCCCAGCATTTT	CASTEGNGNQPQHF
many	TRBV7-8	-	TRBJ2-3	TGTGCCAGCACCAACTGGGGATCTAGCACAGATACGCAGTATTTT	CASTNWGSSTDTQYF
many	TRBV20-1	TRBD2	TRBJ2-3	TGCAGTGCCCCAGCGGGGGGCACAGATACGCAGTATTTT	CSAPAGGTDTQYF
many	TRBV7-2	TRBD1	TRBJ1-1	TGTGCCAGCAGCTCCCACCAGGGGGACACTGAAGCTTTCTTT	CASSSHQGDTEAFF
once	TRBV2	TRBD1	TRBJ2-2	TGTGCCAGCAGTGAATATTCCGGGACAGGAACGAACACCGGGGAGCTGTTTTTT	CASSEYSGTGTNTGELFF
many	TRBV15	-	TRBJ1-2	TGTGCCACCAGCAGAGTATCGGTCCTCGGAGGGGGCTACACCTTC	CATSRVSVLGGGYTF
many	TRBV9	-	TRBJ2-3	TGTGCCAGCAGCGTTGGCCCTCTGATCCTCACAGATACGCAGTATTTT	CASSVGPLILTDTQYF
many	TRBV4-1	-	TRBJ2-7	TGCGCCAGCAGCCAACTGGCGGGGCCCTACGAGCAGTACTTC	CASSQLAGPYEQYF
many	TRBV7-3	TRBD2	TRBJ2-5	TGTGCCAGCAGCTCGACAAGCGGGGCCCAAGAGACCCAGTACTTC	CASSSTSGAQETQYF
many	TRBV20-1	-	TRBJ2-3	TGCAGTGCTCACCGGACTATCCCCACAGATACGCAGTATTTT	CSAHRTIPTDTQYF
many	TRBV7-2	TRBD1	TRBJ1-2	TGTGCCAGCAGCGCGGATACAGGGGACTATGGCTACACCTTC	CASSADTGDYGYTF
many	TRBV5-1	TRBD1	TRBJ1-1	TGCGCCAGCAGCTTGGGGACAGGGGCCGTGAACACTGAAGCTTTCTTT	CASSLGTGAVNTEAFF
many	TRBV5-1	TRBD2	TRBJ2-3	TGCGCCAGCAGCCTACTAGCGGGGTCCACAGATACGCAGTATTTT	CASSLLAGSTDTQYF
many	TRBV5-1	TRBD1	TRBJ2-7	TGCGCCAGCAGTCAAGACAGGGGAGTAATCTACGAGCAGTACTTC	CASSQDRGVIYEQYF
many	TRBV7-8	TRBD2	TRBJ2-3	TGTGCCAGCAGGCCGAGACTAGCGGGGGCAGATACGCAGTATTTT	CASRPRLAGADTQYF
-	TRBV5-1	-	TRBJ1-2	TGCGCCAGCAGCTTGGTCGCCACCGAATATGTCTACACCTTC	CASSLVATEYVYTF
many	TRBV7-9	TRBD2	TRBJ2-7	TGTGCCAGCAATTTTGAGCGGGGGTCTCGGAGCGAGCAGTACTTC	CASNFERGSRSEQYF
-	TRBV11-2	TRBD2	TRBJ2-3	TGTGCCAGCAGCTTACGGTCTTTCGGGGGGGCTGGGGTTTTTGGCACAGATACGCAGTATTTT	CASSLRSFGGAGVFGTDTQYF
many	TRBV5-1	TRBD1	TRBJ1-1	TGCGCCAGCAGCTCCCCGCCGCGGGACAGGGGGCCTTTCTTT	CASSSPPRDRGPFF
many	TRBV20-1	-	TRBJ2-5	TGCAGTGCTAGAAAGGGGGTGACAGAGACCCAGTACTTC	CSARKGVTETQYF
many	TRBV2	-	TRBJ1-1	TGTGCCAGCACAAAAATAGGTGACACTGAAGCTTTCTTT	CASTKIGDTEAFF
many	TRBV6-5	TRBD1	TRBJ2-7	TGTGCCAGCAGTTACTCCGGACAGGGCCCCTACGAGCAGTACTTC	CASSYSGQGPYEQYF
-	TRBV7-3	-	TRBJ2-5	TGTGCCAGCAGCTTCAAGGGGTCGGAGACCCAGTACTTC	CASSFKGSETQYF
many	TRBV20-1	-	TRBJ2-7	TGCAGTGCTCCGGGCCAGAACTCCTACGAGCAGTACTTC	CSAPGQNSYEQYF
-	TRBV7-2	-	TRBJ2-7	TGTGCCAGCAGCCCCAATACGTGGTACGAGCAGTACTTC	CASSPNTWYEQYF
many	TRBV27	TRBD1	TRBJ2-4	TGTGCCAGCAGTTTAGGGACAGGCAAAAACATTCAGTACTTC	CASSLGTGKNIQYF
many	TRBV9	TRBD1	TRBJ1-1	TGTGCCAGCGGCCGGACAGGCTCGAACACTGAAGCTTTCTTT	CASGRTGSNTEAFF
many	TRBV7-2	-	TRBJ1-5	TGTGCCAGCAGCTTAAGGTCGCGTCAGCCCCAGCATTTT	CASSLRSRQPQHF
many	TRBV20-1	-	TRBJ1-5	TGCAGTGCTAGCAGGGACACCAATCAGCCCCAGCATTTT	CSASRDTNQPQHF
few	TRBV4-2	-	TRBJ1-2	TGTGCCAGCAGGAAGGTGGGAAACTATGGCTACACCTTC	CASRKVGNYGYTF
-	TRBV5-1	-	TRBJ2-1	TGCGCCAGCAGCTTGTTGGTGGCCGCCAACAATGAGCAGTTCTTC	CASSLLVAANNEQFF
many	TRBV12-3/TRBV12-4	-	TRBJ1-3	TGTGCCAGCAGCCCCGGAGCCGCTGGAAACACCATATATTTT	CASSPGAAGNTIYF